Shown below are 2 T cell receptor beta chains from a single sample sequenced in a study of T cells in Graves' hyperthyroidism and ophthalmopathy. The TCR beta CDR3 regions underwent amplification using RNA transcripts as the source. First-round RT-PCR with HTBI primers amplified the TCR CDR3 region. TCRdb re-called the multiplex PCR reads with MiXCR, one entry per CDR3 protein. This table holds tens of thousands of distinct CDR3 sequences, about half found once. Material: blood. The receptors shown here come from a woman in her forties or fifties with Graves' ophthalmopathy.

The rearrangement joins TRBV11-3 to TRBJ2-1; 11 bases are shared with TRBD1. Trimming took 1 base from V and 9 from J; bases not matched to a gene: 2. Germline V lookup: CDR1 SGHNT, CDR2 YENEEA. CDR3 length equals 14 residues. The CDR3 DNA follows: TGTGCCAGCAGCTTAGGGACAGGGGGCGGTGAGCAGTTCTTC. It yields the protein CASSLGTGGGEQFF.

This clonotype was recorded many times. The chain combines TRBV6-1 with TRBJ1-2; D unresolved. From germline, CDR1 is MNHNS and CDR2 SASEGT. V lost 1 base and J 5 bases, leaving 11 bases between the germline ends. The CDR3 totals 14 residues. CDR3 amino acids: CASSEGFSQYGYTF. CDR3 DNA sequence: TGTGCCAGCAGTGAAGGTTTCAGCCAATATGGCTACACCTTC.